This T cell receptor beta chain was captured by sequencing in a study of T cells after yellow fever vaccination. General study points: Post-booster repertoires again held most primary-vaccination clones (just under 97% CD4, 85% to 90% CD8). Although the secondary response was weaker, it peaked faster, at day 5 versus 15. Repertoires sorted by FACS could include abundant clonotypes that are contaminants from the bulk population.

The CDR3 is made up of 14 amino acids. The ends were cut back, 0 bases at V and 6 bases at J, with 9 bases in the middle. The V gene's germline CDR1 is LNHNV and CDR2 YYDKDF (reference sequence). With respect to this clonotype: The antigen remains undetermined.

UMIs were added to TCR cDNA along with a universal primer site when it was made by 5'RACE template switching. TCRdb reprocessed the 5' RACE reads via MiXCR and lists one record per CDR3 protein. This table has just under 600,000 distinct CDR3 sequences, approximately 12% appearing once. The rearrangement joins TRBV15 to TRBJ2-1; no clear D. The source was PBMCs, collected on the day of the yellow fever booster vaccination. The sequence was obtained from a man younger than 45 who received the YFV17D yellow fever vaccine. The CDR3 nucleotides are TGTGCCACCAGCAGAGAGGGTGATAGCAATGAGCAGTTCTTC. Residues: CATSREGDSNEQFF.